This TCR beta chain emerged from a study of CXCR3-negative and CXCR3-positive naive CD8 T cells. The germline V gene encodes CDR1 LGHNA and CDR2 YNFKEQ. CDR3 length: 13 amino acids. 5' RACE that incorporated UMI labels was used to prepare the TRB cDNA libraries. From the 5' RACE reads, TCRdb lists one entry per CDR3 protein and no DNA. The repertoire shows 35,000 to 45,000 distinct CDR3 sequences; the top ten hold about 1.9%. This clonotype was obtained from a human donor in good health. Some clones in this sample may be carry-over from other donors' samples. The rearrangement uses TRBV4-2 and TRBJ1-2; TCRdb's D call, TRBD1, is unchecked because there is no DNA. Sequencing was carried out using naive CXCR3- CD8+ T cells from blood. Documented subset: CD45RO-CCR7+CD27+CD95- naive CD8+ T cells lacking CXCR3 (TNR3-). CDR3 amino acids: CASTRGTAYGYTF.